This is a list of T cell receptor beta chains from one sample in a study of patients and donors after allogeneic stem cell transplantation. TCRdb ran MiXCR on the RT-PCR reads and lists one entry per CDR3 protein. The sample has hundreds of thousands of distinct CDR3 sequences; around 16% are singletons. Sequencing input: blood, either unsorted or a sorted T cell fraction (not recorded which). The receptors originated from a human donor who was either an allogeneic HSCT recipient or a stem cell or donor lymphocyte infusion donor (not recorded which). It is not recorded whose cells these are; they may come from a transplant donor. Each CDR3 is given with its conserved first and last residue.

v_call | cdr3_length | cdr3_aa
TRBV20-1 | 15 | CSARTAGGPGNTIYF
TRBV11-2 | 14 | CASSLDPGSYEQYF
TRBV7-9 | 15 | CASTMGGTRGNIQYF
TRBV2 | 14 | CASRWWGPFYEQYF
TRBV12-3/TRBV12-4 | 16 | CASSGGTGATIYGYTF
TRBV4-1 | 18 | CASSQTGTHRGTNEKLFF
TRBV18 | 15 | CASSPTGQGAYEQYF
TRBV6-1 | 16 | CASSQWGALSNQPQHF
TRBV7-2 | 12 | CASSLVRDTQYF
TRBV21-1 | 15 | CASLDRSSGDQPQHF
TRBV6-2/TRBV6-3 | 16 | CASKRTTTSGGDEQFF
TRBV19 | 12 | CASSPRENEQFF
TRBV9 | 13 | CASSVFRGETQYF
TRBV24-1 | 11 | CATSDTLGYTF
TRBV20-1 | 13 | CSARRQGQNIQYF
TRBV20-1 | 15 | CSARTPGQENYEQYF
TRBV12-3/TRBV12-4 | 15 | CASSLLALVGNEQFF
TRBV3-1 | 14 | CASTLGGGKYEQYF
TRBV6-6 | 11 | CASRSTGLQHF
TRBV20-1 | 14 | CSARHRVGRETQYF
TRBV7-2 | 14 | CASSLVPRVSPLHF
TRBV19 | 15 | CASRLGPASPDTQYF
TRBV3-1 | 15 | CASSLGTLLIYEQYF
TRBV27 | 14 | CASSLYQLTDTQYF
TRBV7-2 | 16 | CASSFQGARSYNEQFF
TRBV20-1 | 16 | CSASTGTSGVKETQYF
TRBV9 | 15 | CASSRSGGASSPLHF
TRBV11-3 | 15 | CASSLESENTGELFF
TRBV27 | 16 | CASSSASPLYYNEQFF
TRBV4-1 | 20 | CASSRRGGLAGGVGTDTQYF
TRBV27 | 14 | CATKLTGALAEAFF
TRBV3-1 | 15 | CASSPFLTGNTEAFF
TRBV5-1 | 14 | CASSLDRRNTEAFF
TRBV4-1 | 14 | CASTHPGANTEAFF
TRBV20-1 | 12 | CSARGGLDTQYF
TRBV7-9 | 16 | CASSGKQATPNSPLHF
TRBV9 | 15 | CASSAAGGPYNEQFF
TRBV11-2 | 12 | CASSSSTGGAFF
TRBV6-2/TRBV6-3 | 16 | CASSYFGTMPADTQYF
TRBV4-2 | 16 | CASSQAPRQGAETQYF
TRBV2 | 14 | CASKIQGLTGELFF
TRBV9 | 10 | CASSGEAQYF